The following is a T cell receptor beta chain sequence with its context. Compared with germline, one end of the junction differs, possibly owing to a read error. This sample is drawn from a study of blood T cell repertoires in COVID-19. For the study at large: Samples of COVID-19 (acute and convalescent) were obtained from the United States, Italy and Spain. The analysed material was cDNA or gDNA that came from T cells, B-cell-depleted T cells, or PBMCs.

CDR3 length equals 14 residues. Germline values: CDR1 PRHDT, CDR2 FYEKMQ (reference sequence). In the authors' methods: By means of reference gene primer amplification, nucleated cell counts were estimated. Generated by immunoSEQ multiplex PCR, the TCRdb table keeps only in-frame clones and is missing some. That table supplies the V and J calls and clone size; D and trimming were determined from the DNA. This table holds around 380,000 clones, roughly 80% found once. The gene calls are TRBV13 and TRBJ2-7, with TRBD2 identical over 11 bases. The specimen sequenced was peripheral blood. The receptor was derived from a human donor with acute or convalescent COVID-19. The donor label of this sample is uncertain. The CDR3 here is CASSLGTSGFEEYF. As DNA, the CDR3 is TGTGCCAGCAGCCTCGGGACTAGCGGTTTCGAGGAGTACTTC.